Below, 5 T cell receptor beta chains from the same sample are listed, as sequenced in a study of technical replicates of blood from several donors. Some clones are missing from TCRdb's copy, which holds only in-frame ones; the method was immunoSEQ multiplex PCR. The sample consists of about 70,000 clones, 94% of them appearing once. The material sequenced was T cells isolated from PBMCs. Receptor source: a human donor in good health.

This clone was seen more than once but under ten times. The chain is built from TRBV18 and TRBJ1-2; a weak D match, TRBD1 (5 bases). V lost 3 bases, J lost 10 bases, and 15 bases lay in between. This CDR3 contains 13 residues. Germline CDR1 reads KGHSH; CDR2 reads LQKENI. This CDR3 is CASSPAGRYDYTF. The DNA for the CDR3 is TGTGCCAGCTCACCGGCAGGGCGGTACGACTACACCTTC.

This chain connects TRBV30 to TRBJ2-3, with a tentative D call TRBD1 (6 bases). The germline V gene has CDR1 GTSNPN and CDR2 SVGIG (reference sequence). Trimming removed 5 bases at V and 4 bases at J, with 16 bases between. The CDR3 length is 14 residues. The CDR3 protein is CAWSQGRGADTQYF. For the CDR3, the DNA is TGTGCCTGGTCCCAGGGGAGAGGTGCAGATACGCAGTATTTT.

The rearrangement links TRBV19 to TRBJ2-7; 9 positions agree with TRBD1. J lost 3 bases, V lost 3 bases, and 6 bases had no gene match. This CDR3 is 15 amino acids long. Germline V lookup: CDR1 LNHDA, CDR2 SQIVND (reference sequence). CDR3 residues: CASSIFGQGFYEQYF. The CDR3 DNA reads as TGTGCCAGTAGTATCTTCGGACAGGGGTTCTACGAGCAGTACTTC. Full variable domain (missing parts from reference TRBV19 and TRBJ2-7): DGGITQSPKYLFRKEGQNVTLSCEQNLNHDAMYWYRQDPGQGLRLIYYSQIVNDFQKGDIAEGYSVSREKKESFPLTVTSAQKNPTAFYLCASSIFGQGFYEQYFGPGTRLTVT.

This clone came up a few times. The rearrangement links TRBV6-1 to TRBJ2-7, with TRBD2 matching 8 bases. The CDR3 length is 16 residues. V gave up 0 bases and J gave up 2 bases; unmatched junction bases: 6. Per germline, CDR1 MNHNS and CDR2 SASEGT. CDR3 sequence reads: CASSEALTGGPYEQYF. The CDR3 bases are TGTGCCAGCAGTGAAGCATTGACGGGAGGGCCCTACGAGCAGTACTTC.

The rearrangement uses TRBV6-5 and TRBJ2-1, with D tentatively TRBD2 (5 bases). This CDR3 is built from 15 residues. V was pared by 2 bases and J by 3 bases, with 11 bases between. The germline V gene encodes CDR1 MNHEY and CDR2 SVGAGI. The CDR3 spells CASSYGPADYNEQFF. The CDR3 coding sequence is TGTGCCAGCAGTTACGGTCCAGCGGACTACAATGAGCAGTTCTTC.